There are a few counts of the clone carrying this TCR beta chain. What it recognizes is unknown. The germline V gene has CDR1 MDHEN and CDR2 SYDVKM. Trimming removed 6 bases from V and 1 base from J, with 10 bases in between. The CDR3 covers 14 residues. The data were taken from a study of PD-1 blockade in classical Hodgkin lymphoma. About the research overall: Once every 2 weeks, patients received intravenous nivolumab at 3 mg/kg.

Sequencing was performed with immunoSEQ multiplex PCR; in TCRdb, only in-frame clones are kept and a portion is missing. The sample consists of 50,000 to 75,000 clones, more than 75% of them appearing once. Whole-study results and caveats: Exclusion removed patients who began nivolumab under 1 year after ASCT. Still unresolved is the cause of the repertoire differences, which may be disease activity or prior therapy.

Each of the patients experienced relapse following autologous stem cell transplantation, and their brentuximab vedotin exposure differed. The source of this sequence is a human donor with classical Hodgkin lymphoma. The starting material was peripheral blood mononuclear cells (PBMCs), obtained before the second cycle of nivolumab. The chain couples TRBV28 to TRBJ1-5, with D unresolved. The CDR3 region is CASRRAGSNQPQHF. For the CDR3, the DNA is TGTGCCAGCAGACGGGCTGGGAGCAATCAGCCCCAGCATTTT.